The rows below give T cell receptor beta chains drawn from one sample of a study of blood T cell repertoires in COVID-19. Produced via immunoSEQ multiplex PCR; TCRdb's table is partial and in-frame only. The table records about 67,000 clones, 87% of them present only once. Sequenced sample: peripheral blood. Source of these receptors: a man aged 45 to 65 with active COVID-19. CDR3s include the opening cysteine and the closing phenylalanine or tryptophan. The D gene is left open where the match is weak. Clone size is given for some rows only: seen once, a few or many times, or a class if the clone is expanded.

V gene	D gene	clone size	J gene	CDR3 DNA	CDR3 protein
TRBV28	-	-	TRBJ1-2	TGTGCCAGCAGTTTCGAACCGGGGACTCTTAACTATGGCTACACCTTC	CASSFEPGTLNYGYTF
TRBV24-1	TRBD1	-	TRBJ1-1	TGTGCCACCAGTACAGACGGGACAGAGAACACTGAAGCTTTCTTT	CATSTDGTENTEAFF
TRBV30	-	-	TRBJ2-1	TGTGCCCCCTCCAGTGGGCAGTTCTTC	CAPSSGQFF
TRBV27	TRBD2	-	TRBJ2-1	TGTGCCAGCAGTCTCTCGACTAGCGGGAACAATGAGCAGTTCTTC	CASSLSTSGNNEQFF
TRBV6-1	-	-	TRBJ1-5	TGTGCCAGCAGTGATCTCAACGGCCGAGGGCCCCAGCATTTT	CASSDLNGRGPQHF
TRBV30	TRBD1	-	TRBJ2-7	TGTGCCTGGAGCGAAGGGACAGGGAGGCCTTCCTACGAGCAGTACTTC	CAWSEGTGRPSYEQYF
TRBV10-3	-	-	TRBJ1-5	TGTGCCATCCACAGGGATCTCAATCAGCCCCAGCATTTT	CAIHRDLNQPQHF
TRBV2	-	-	TRBJ1-5	TGTGCCAGCAGTGTTAAAAACGGGACACATTATAGCAATCAGCCCCAGCATTTT	CASSVKNGTHYSNQPQHF
TRBV5-1	-	-	TRBJ2-2	TGCGCCAGCAGCTTGGAGAGAAACACCGGGGAGCTGTTTTTT	CASSLERNTGELFF
TRBV4-1	TRBD1	-	TRBJ1-5	TGCGCCAGCAGCCAAGAGGACAGGGACAATCAGCCCCAGCATTTT	CASSQEDRDNQPQHF
TRBV18	-	once	TRBJ2-7	TGTGCCAGCTCACCGGGACAAGACTACGAGCAGTACTTC	CASSPGQDYEQYF
TRBV10-3	TRBD1	-	TRBJ1-1	TGTGCCATCAGTGATGAGGCGGGACAGGCGAACACTGAAGCTTTCTTT	CAISDEAGQANTEAFF
TRBV29-1	TRBD1	few	TRBJ2-1	TGCAGCGTTGAGCCCACAGGGGATGATGAGCAGTTCTTC	CSVEPTGDDEQFF
TRBV28	TRBD1	-	TRBJ1-5	TGTGCCAGCAGCCCCTCAGGGGGCCTCAATCAGCCCCAGCATTTT	CASSPSGGLNQPQHF
TRBV5-5	TRBD2	-	TRBJ2-3	TGTGCCAGCACGGAAGGGAGGGGACGCACAGATACGCAGTATTTT	CASTEGRGRTDTQYF
TRBV7-6	-	few	TRBJ2-2	TGTGCCAGCAGCCCTAGCTGGACAGTCCTTGGCGGGGAGCTGTTTTTT	CASSPSWTVLGGELFF
TRBV5-1	TRBD1	-	TRBJ1-1	TGCGCCAGCAGCTCTGGACAGGGACGGACTGAAGCTTTCTTT	CASSSGQGRTEAFF
TRBV6-6	TRBD1	-	TRBJ2-7	TGTGCCAGCAGTTCCGGGACAGGGGTAATCGACGAGCAGTACTTC	CASSSGTGVIDEQYF
TRBV6-1	TRBD2	-	TRBJ2-7	TGTGCCAGCAGTGAAGCGCTAGCGGGAGAGTTTTACGAGCAGTACTTC	CASSEALAGEFYEQYF
TRBV11-2	-	-	TRBJ1-5	TGTGCCAGCAGCTTAGCCGGGGGTAGCAATCAGCCCCAGCATTTT	CASSLAGGSNQPQHF